The 32 T cell receptor beta chains reported below all come from one sample, sequenced in a study of beta chain features in type 1 diabetes. Every bit of the isolated RNA underwent reverse transcription, so sequencing read expressed TCRB transcripts. This table comes from immunoSEQ multiplex PCR, and its TCRdb copy is limited to in-frame clones, with some not included. Of under 900,000 clones in the sample, 15% to 20% were seen once. Sequenced material: naive CD4+ T cells from blood. These TCRs come from a young woman in good health.

The chain uses TRBV7-9 and TRBJ2-3; the D gene is possibly TRBD2 (5 bases). Trimming pared 4 bases from V and 2 bases from J, leaving 16 bases between. CDR1 is SEHNR and CDR2 is FQNEAQ in the germline V gene (reference sequence). This CDR3 comprises 16 residues. CDR3 nucleotides: TGTGCCAGCAGCTCTATCGAGAGGGCCACCACAGATACGCAGTATTTT. Its translation is CASSSIERATTDTQYF.

This clone was counted only a few times. This chain uses TRBV5-6 with TRBJ2-1, with 7 bases identical to TRBD2. The CDR3 spans 19 residues. The V segment lost 4 bases and the J segment 5 bases; nucleotides outside the gene matches: 21. Per germline, CDR1 SGHDT and CDR2 YYEEEE. The CDR3: CASSTRRHSTRERDNEQFF. The CDR3 nucleotides read TGTGCCAGCAGCACACGCAGGCACTCGACGCGGGAGCGGGACAATGAGCAGTTCTTC.

The DNA of the CDR3 is TGCGCCAGCAGCCGTAGCGGGAACTACAATGAGCAGTTCTTC. It codes for CASSRSGNYNEQFF. This rearrangement joins TRBV5-1 to TRBJ2-1; 8 bases are shared with TRBD2. Germline V gene lookup returns CDR1 SGHRS and CDR2 YFSETQ. CDR3 size: 14 residues. V trimming: 4 bases; J trimming: 3 bases; junction bases outside the gene matches: 3.

This sequence joins TRBV12-5 and TRBJ2-1; D unclear. Trimming cost V 6 bases and J 9 bases, with 21 bases left between them. CDR3 size: 15 residues. Germline V gene sequence: CDR1 LGHNT, CDR2 FRNRAP. CDR3 region: CASGQGAPHNAEQFF. The CDR3 region has the DNA TGTGCTAGTGGCCAAGGAGCCCCACACAATGCTGAGCAGTTCTTC.

The chain links TRBV20-1 to TRBJ2-7; D might be TRBD1 (6 bases). Germline V gives CDR1 DFQATT, CDR2 SNEGSKA (reference sequence). The CDR3 is 11 residues long. V lost 5 bases to trimming and J lost 6 bases, with 11 bases between them. The CDR3 region has the DNA TGCAGTGCTTATACAGGGATCGAGCAGTACTTC. It codes for CSAYTGIEQYF.

This chain connects TRBV6-6 to TRBJ2-7; D gene ambiguous. The CDR3 totals 13 residues. Germline V gene data show CDR1 as MNHNY and CDR2 as SVGAGI (reference sequence). The V and J ends lost 0 bases and 5 bases respectively, with 8 bases between them. This CDR3 reads CASSYSPLDEQYF. The CDR3 DNA follows: TGTGCCAGCAGTTACTCCCCGCTGGACGAGCAGTACTTC.

V usage is TRBV2 and J usage is TRBJ2-1; 7 bases are shared with TRBD1. The germline CDR1 and CDR2 sequences are SNHLY and FYNNEI. With V trimmed by 2 bases and J by 5 bases, 9 bases remained unmatched. The CDR3 runs to 16 residues. The CDR3 region is CASSERNRGFDNEQFF. For the CDR3, the DNA is TGTGCCAGCAGTGAAAGGAACAGGGGTTTTGACAATGAGCAGTTCTTC.

CDR3 region: CASSESLAADTQYF. The CDR3 DNA reads as TGTGCCAGCAGTGAAAGTCTCGCGGCAGATACGCAGTATTTT. The chain joins TRBV6-1 to TRBJ2-3, with unresolved D. Germline V CDR1 and CDR2: MNHNS, SASEGT. The CDR3 is 14 amino acids. Trimming pared 2 bases from V and 4 bases from J, leaving 10 bases between.

The genes are TRBV19 and TRBJ2-3; weak D call: TRBD2 (5 bases). The CDR3 extends over 13 amino acids. Deletions cut 4 bases from V and 2 bases from J, with 7 bases between. Germline V lookup: CDR1 LNHDA, CDR2 SQIVND (reference sequence). The CDR3 DNA reads TGTGCCAGTAGTACGGGGTACACAGATACGCAGTATTTT. Translating gives CASSTGYTDTQYF.

The V and J genes are TRBV18 and TRBJ2-1; 7 bases match TRBD2. The J segment lost 10 bases and the V segment lost 4 bases, leaving 16 bases of the junction unmatched. Germline V CDR1 and CDR2: KGHSH, LQKENI. The CDR3 has 16 residues. CDR3 nucleotides: TGTGCCAGCTCACAGAGACTAGCCCCTCCTTGGGGAGAGCAGTTCTTC. The encoded protein is CASSQRLAPPWGEQFF.

The sample holds a few counts of this clone. The V call is TRBV5-4, the J call TRBJ2-2; D perhaps matches TRBD1 (6 bases). The V end lost 4 bases, the J end lost 7 bases, and 17 bases lay between the germline ends. CDR3 length equals 15 residues. CDR1 is SGHNT and CDR2 is YYREEE in the germline V gene (reference sequence). CDR3 sequence reads: CASSLGQKEGGELFF. Written as DNA, the CDR3 is TGTGCCAGCAGCCTAGGACAGAAAGAAGGCGGGGAGCTGTTTTTT.

Note on this clone: The junction and the germline gene differ at one end; a read error may be behind it. The J gene is TRBJ1-1, the V gene TRBV5-6; no firm D call. This CDR3 is 13 amino acids long. CDR1 is SGHDT, CDR2 YYEEEE, per germline. CDR3 amino acids: CASINKMNTEASF. The CDR3 coding sequence is TGTGCCAGCATCAATAAGATGAACACTGAAGCTTCCTTT.

The DNA for the CDR3 is TGTGCCAGCAGCTCGTCACCAGGTCGGGAAAACATTCAGTACTTC. Translated, it gives CASSSSPGRENIQYF. This chain uses TRBV7-8 with TRBJ2-4; the D is unclear. V was cut by 4 bases and J by 5 bases, with 15 bases left in between. Germline CDR1 is SGHVS and CDR2 is FQNEAQ. CDR3 length equals 15 residues.

V and J are TRBV28 and TRBJ1-3; 7 bases are shared with TRBD1. CDR3 length: 14 amino acids. The V and J ends lost 5 bases and 8 bases, in that order; junction bases with no gene match: 9. Germline V gene sequence: CDR1 MDHEN, CDR2 SYDVKM. Here the CDR3 reads CASSIGGNFDTIYF. CDR3 DNA sequence: TGTGCCAGCAGTATAGGGGGCAACTTCGACACCATATATTTT.

This rearrangement joins TRBV28 to TRBJ2-1; the D call may be TRBD1 or TRBD2 (5 bases each). The V and J ends lost 6 bases and 7 bases respectively, with 22 bases between them. Germline lookup yields CDR1 MDHEN and CDR2 SYDVKM. The CDR3 loop spans 16 amino acids. CDR3 amino acids: CASRFIGPGRRNEQFF. Here the CDR3 DNA reads TGTGCCAGCAGATTCATAGGACCGGGACGCCGAAATGAGCAGTTCTTC.

This clone was seen a handful of times. The chain recombines TRBV7-8 with TRBJ2-4; no firm D call. Trimming pared 2 bases from V and 0 bases from J, leaving 5 bases between. The length of the CDR3 is 14 residues. Germline V gene data show CDR1 as SGHVS and CDR2 as FQNEAQ. CDR3 protein: CASSLNLAKNIQYF. The CDR3 region has the DNA TGTGCCAGCAGCTTAAATCTAGCCAAAAACATTCAGTACTTC.

This clone was seen only a few times. At one end, the junction sequence differs from germline, possibly due to a read error. This chain uses TRBV18 with TRBJ2-5; D is unresolved. Germline CDR1 KGHSH, CDR2 LQKENI. The CDR3 has 13 amino acids. The CDR3 loop reads CASSPPSRESQYF. CDR3 DNA: TGTGCCAGCTCACCACCGAGTAGAGAGAGCCAGTACTTC.

This clone was recorded a few times. The chain has TRBV7-9 and TRBJ2-1; D is possibly TRBD2 (6 bases). There are 17 residues in the CDR3. V lost 4 bases and J 3 bases, leaving 19 bases between the germline ends. Germline CDR1 reads SEHNR; CDR2 reads FQNEAQ (reference sequence). The CDR3 coding sequence is TGTGCCAGCAGCTCCCTCCGGGGGACGGGGAACTACAATGAGCAGTTCTTC. Translating it yields CASSSLRGTGNYNEQFF.

This clone was seen only a few times. The chain uses TRBV21-1 and TRBJ2-1; the tabulated D call, TRBD2, remains unverified against the DNA. TRBV21-1 represents a pseudogene. This CDR3 spans 17 amino acids. CDR3 sequence (DNA): TGTGCCAGCAGCAGACCCCTGGCCCAGGCGGCGACTAGTGAGCAGTTCTTC. Its protein is CASSRPLAQAATSEQFF.

The chain employs TRBV7-9 and TRBJ2-5, with D unclear. The CDR3 extends over 14 amino acids. V dropped 2 bases and J dropped 3 bases, with 10 bases sitting between them. The germline V gene has CDR1 SEHNR and CDR2 FQNEAQ (reference sequence). The CDR3 loop reads CASSLLGQKETQYF. CDR3 coding DNA: TGTGCCAGCAGCTTATTAGGGCAAAAAGAGACCCAGTACTTC.

This clone was found a few times. CDR3 sequence reads: CASTIRAFYEQYF. The CDR3 DNA reads as TGTGCCAGCACGATAAGGGCCTTCTACGAGCAGTACTTC. The chain employs TRBV2 and TRBJ2-7; no definite D call. In germline, CDR1 is SNHLY, CDR2 FYNNEI. Trimming removed 7 bases from V and 3 bases from J, with 13 bases in between. The CDR3 contains 13 residues.

The gene calls are TRBV18 and TRBJ2-5, with D possibly TRBD1 on 6 matching bases. The V end was cut by 2 bases, the J end by 5 bases, with 15 bases between. There are 15 residues in the CDR3. Germline CDR1 reads KGHSH; CDR2 reads LQKENI. Here the CDR3 reads CASSPNSGVRETQYF. For the CDR3, the DNA is TGTGCCAGCTCACCAAACTCAGGGGTGAGGGAGACCCAGTACTTC.

The chain carries TRBV25-1 and TRBJ2-7; D not certain. There are 12 residues in the CDR3. CDR1 and CDR2 (germline): MGHDK, SYGVNS. V shed 3 bases and J shed 3 bases, with 6 bases lying between them. The CDR3 DNA reads TGTGCCAGCAGTGATCTAGGCTACGAGCAGTACTTC. Its translation is CASSDLGYEQYF.

The chain is built from TRBV7-2 and TRBJ1-5, with a tentative D call TRBD1 (5 bases). Germline CDR1 SGHTA, CDR2 FQGNSA. The CDR3 is made up of 15 amino acids. V was clipped by 4 bases and J by 6 bases, with 16 bases between them. The CDR3 DNA reads TGTGCCAGCAGCTCCGGGAGGGGTATGGGTCAGCCCCAGCATTTT. Translating it yields CASSSGRGMGQPQHF.

This clone was observed a handful of times. The V and J genes are TRBV2 and TRBJ2-2; 7 bases line up with TRBD1. CDR1 is SNHLY and CDR2 is FYNNEI in the germline V gene. The CDR3 has 13 amino acids. V dropped 7 bases and J dropped 7; count of bases not matched to a gene: 6. CDR3 amino acids: CASKEGAGGELFF. CDR3 DNA sequence: TGTGCCAGCAAAGAGGGGGCAGGCGGGGAGCTGTTTTTT.

V usage is TRBV28 and J usage is TRBJ1-2; D is unresolved. Germline loops: CDR1 MDHEN, CDR2 SYDVKM. The CDR3 has 14 residues. V was cut by 2 bases and J by 7 bases, with 14 bases left in between. The CDR3 spells CASSLTPHERGYTF. Here the CDR3 DNA reads TGTGCCAGCAGTTTAACGCCACACGAACGTGGCTACACCTTC.

This clone appeared once. This chain links TRBV9 with TRBJ2-1, with a tentative D call TRBD2 (6 bases). V was trimmed by 0 bases and J by 8 bases, leaving 15 bases between them. Germline-derived CDR1 and CDR2 are SGDLS and YYNGEE. The CDR3 covers 15 residues. CDR3 nucleotides: TGTGCCAGCAGCGTAGGCGGGGTAACGTCCGATGAGCAGTTCTTC. It is translated as CASSVGGVTSDEQFF. Full variable domain (missing parts from reference TRBV9 and TRBJ2-1): DSGVTQTPKHLITATGQRVTLRCSPRSGDLSVYWYQQSLDQGLQFLIQYYNGEERAKGNILERFSAQQFPDLHSELNLSSLELGDSALYFCASSVGGVTSDEQFFGPGTRLTVL.

This chain links TRBV7-6 with TRBJ2-5; 10 nucleotides match TRBD2. V was pared by 2 bases and J by 1 base, with 19 bases of the junction left unmatched. Germline lookup yields CDR1 SGHVS and CDR2 FNYEAQ. The CDR3 is 21 amino acids. The CDR3 DNA follows: TGTGCCAGCAGCTTATCGCGTAGGCGGGCTAGCGGGAGATCCCCCCAAGAGACCCAGTACTTC. Amino acid sequence: CASSLSRRRASGRSPQETQYF.

The chain carries TRBV11-3 and TRBJ2-3; unclear D gene. Germline assignment: CDR1 SGHNT and CDR2 YENEEA. V dropped 3 bases and J dropped 1 base, with 5 bases sitting between them. The CDR3 runs to 13 residues. In DNA form, the CDR3 reads TGTGCCAGCAGCTTCCGAGGCACAGATACGCAGTATTTT. This gives the protein CASSFRGTDTQYF.

The chain is built from TRBV19 and TRBJ2-1; perhaps TRBD1 as D (6 bases). Germline V gene lookup returns CDR1 LNHDA and CDR2 SQIVND (reference sequence). V lost 6 bases to trimming and J lost 10 bases, with 10 bases between them. CDR3 size: 11 residues. CDR3 sequence: CASRTGHEQFF. In DNA form, the CDR3 reads TGTGCCAGTAGGACAGGACACGAGCAGTTCTTC.

The J gene is TRBJ2-7, the V gene TRBV7-9; possible D gene TRBD1, 6 bases. The CDR3 loop spans 16 amino acids. Germline V gene sequence: CDR1 SEHNR, CDR2 FQNEAQ (reference sequence). V lost 5 bases to trimming and J lost 1 base, with 18 bases between them. The chain's CDR3 is CASSPARRGGSYEQYF. Here the CDR3 DNA reads TGTGCCAGCAGCCCCGCCCGCAGGGGTGGTTCCTACGAGCAGTACTTC. Looking up the rest from reference TRBV7-9 and TRBJ2-7 gives the full variable domain: DTGVSQNPRHKITKRGQNVTFRCDPISEHNRLYWYRQTLGQGPEFLTYFQNEAQLEKSRLLSDRFSAERPKGSFSTLEIQRTEQGDSAMYLCASSPARRGGSYEQYFGPGTRLTVT.

This clone showed up just a few times. The chain carries TRBV28 and TRBJ2-7, with D maybe TRBD2 (6 bases). The CDR3 is made up of 10 amino acids. Per the germline V gene, CDR1 is MDHEN and CDR2 is SYDVKM. Between the trimmed V and J ends, which lost 10 bases and 7 bases, there was a span of 11 bases. The CDR3 sequence: CATLEGEQYF. The CDR3 coding sequence is TGTGCCACCCTGGAGGGGGAGCAGTACTTC.